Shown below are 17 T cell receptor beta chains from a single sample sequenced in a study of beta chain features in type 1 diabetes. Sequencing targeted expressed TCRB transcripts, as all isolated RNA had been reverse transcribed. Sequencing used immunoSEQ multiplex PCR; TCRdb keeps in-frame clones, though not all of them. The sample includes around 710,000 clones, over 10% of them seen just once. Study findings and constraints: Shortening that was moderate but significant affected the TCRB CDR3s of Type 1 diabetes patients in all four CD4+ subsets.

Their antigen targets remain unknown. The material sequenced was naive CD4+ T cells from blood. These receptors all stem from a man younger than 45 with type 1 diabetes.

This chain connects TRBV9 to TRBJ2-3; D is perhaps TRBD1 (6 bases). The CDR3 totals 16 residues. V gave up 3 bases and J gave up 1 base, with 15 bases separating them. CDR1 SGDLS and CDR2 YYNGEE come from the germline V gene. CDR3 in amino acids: CASSADRTARTDTQYF. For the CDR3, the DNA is TGTGCCAGCAGCGCAGACCGGACAGCCCGCACAGATACGCAGTATTTT.

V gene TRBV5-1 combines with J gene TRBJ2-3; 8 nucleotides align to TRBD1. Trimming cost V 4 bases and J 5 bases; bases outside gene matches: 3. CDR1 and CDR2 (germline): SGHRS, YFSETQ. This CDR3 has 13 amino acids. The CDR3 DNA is TGCGCCAGCAGCCCAGACAGGGGAGATACGCAGTATTTT. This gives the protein CASSPDRGDTQYF.

The CDR3 here is CASSLNGQGADTQYF. The CDR3 DNA reads TGTGCCAGCAGCTTAAATGGGCAGGGCGCAGATACGCAGTATTTT. The rearrangement links TRBV7-9 to TRBJ2-3, with D maybe TRBD1 (5 bases). The length of the CDR3 is 15 residues. Trimming took 2 bases from V and 4 from J, leaving 13 bases between them. The V gene's germline CDR1 is SEHNR and CDR2 FQNEAQ (reference sequence).

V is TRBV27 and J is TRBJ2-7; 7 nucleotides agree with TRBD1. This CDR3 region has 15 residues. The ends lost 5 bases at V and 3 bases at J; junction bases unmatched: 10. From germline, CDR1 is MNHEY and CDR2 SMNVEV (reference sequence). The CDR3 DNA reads TGTGCCAGCAGTCGGCGACAGGGAATTATCTACGAGCAGTACTTC. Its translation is CASSRRQGIIYEQYF.

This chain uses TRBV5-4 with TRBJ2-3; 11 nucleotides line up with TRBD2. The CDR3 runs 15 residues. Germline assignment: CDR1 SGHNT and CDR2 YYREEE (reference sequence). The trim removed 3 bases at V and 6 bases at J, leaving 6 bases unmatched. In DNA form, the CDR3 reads TGTGCCAGCAGCTCCGGGACTAGCGGCGGCGATACGCAGTATTTT. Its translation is CASSSGTSGGDTQYF.

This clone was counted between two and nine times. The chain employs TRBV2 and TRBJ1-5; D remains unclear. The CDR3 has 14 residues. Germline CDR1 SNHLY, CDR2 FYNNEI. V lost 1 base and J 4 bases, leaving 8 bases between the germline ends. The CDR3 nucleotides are TGTGCCAGCAGTGAAGGGGTCTTGAATCAGCCCCAGCATTTT. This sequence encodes CASSEGVLNQPQHF.

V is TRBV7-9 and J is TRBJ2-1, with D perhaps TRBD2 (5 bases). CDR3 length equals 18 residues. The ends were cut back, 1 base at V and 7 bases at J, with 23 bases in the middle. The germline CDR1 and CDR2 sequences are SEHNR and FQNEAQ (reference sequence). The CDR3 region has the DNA TGTGCCAGCAGCTTAGGGATGACTGGCCACGGGAAGAGGAATGAGCAGTTCTTC. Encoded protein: CASSLGMTGHGKRNEQFF.

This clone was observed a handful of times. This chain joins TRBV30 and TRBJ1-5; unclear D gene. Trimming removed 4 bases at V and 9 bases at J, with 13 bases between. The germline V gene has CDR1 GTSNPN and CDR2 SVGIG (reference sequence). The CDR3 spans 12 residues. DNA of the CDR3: TGTGCCTGGAATACCGCCGTAGGGCCCCAGCATTTT. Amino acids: CAWNTAVGPQHF. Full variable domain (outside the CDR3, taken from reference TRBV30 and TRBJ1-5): SQTIHQWPATLVQPVGSPLSLECTVEGTSNPNLYWYRQAAGRGLQLLFYSVGIGQISSEVPQNLSASRPQDRQFILSSKKLLLSDSGFYLCAWNTAVGPQHFGDGTRLSIL.

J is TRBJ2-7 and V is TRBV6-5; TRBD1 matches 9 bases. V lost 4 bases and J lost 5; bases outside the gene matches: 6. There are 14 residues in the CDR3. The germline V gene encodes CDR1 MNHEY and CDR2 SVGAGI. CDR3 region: CASSSRTGVDEQYF. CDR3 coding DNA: TGTGCCAGCAGTTCCAGGACAGGGGTCGACGAGCAGTACTTC.

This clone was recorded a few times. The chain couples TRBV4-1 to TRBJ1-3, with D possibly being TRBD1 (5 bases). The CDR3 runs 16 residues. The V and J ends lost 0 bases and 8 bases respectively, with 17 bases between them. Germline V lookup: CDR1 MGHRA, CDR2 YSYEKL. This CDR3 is CASSQDSGTSKDTIYF. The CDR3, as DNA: TGCGCCAGCAGCCAAGATTCCGGGACTTCCAAAGACACCATATATTTT.

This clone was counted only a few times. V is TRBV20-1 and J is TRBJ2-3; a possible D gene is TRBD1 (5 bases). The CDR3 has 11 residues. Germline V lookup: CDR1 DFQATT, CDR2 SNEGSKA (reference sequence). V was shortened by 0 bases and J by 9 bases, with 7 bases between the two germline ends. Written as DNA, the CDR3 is TGCAGTGCTAGAGAGCAGGGAACGCAGTATTTT. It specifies CSAREQGTQYF.

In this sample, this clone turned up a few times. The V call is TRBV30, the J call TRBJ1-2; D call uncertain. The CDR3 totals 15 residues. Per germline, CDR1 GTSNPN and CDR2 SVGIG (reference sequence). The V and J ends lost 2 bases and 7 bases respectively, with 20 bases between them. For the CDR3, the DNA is TGTGCCTGGAGTCCCACTAGAGGCCGCGGGTTTGGCTACACCTTC. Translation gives CAWSPTRGRGFGYTF.

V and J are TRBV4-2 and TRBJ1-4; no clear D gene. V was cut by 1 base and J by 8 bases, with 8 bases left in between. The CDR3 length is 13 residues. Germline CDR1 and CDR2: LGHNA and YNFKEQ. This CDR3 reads CASSQGTQEKLFF. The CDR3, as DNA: TGTGCCAGCAGCCAAGGGACCCAAGAAAAACTGTTTTTT.

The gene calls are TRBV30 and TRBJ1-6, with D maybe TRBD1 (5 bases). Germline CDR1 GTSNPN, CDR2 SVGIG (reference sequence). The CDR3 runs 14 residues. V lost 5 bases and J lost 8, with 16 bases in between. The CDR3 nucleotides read TGTGCCTGGCAAACCGGGACCTTTGATTCACCCCTCCACTTT. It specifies CAWQTGTFDSPLHF. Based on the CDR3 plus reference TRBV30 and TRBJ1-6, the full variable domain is SQTIHQWPATLVQPVGSPLSLECTVEGTSNPNLYWYRQAAGRGLQLLFYSVGIGQISSEVPQNLSASRPQDRQFILSSKKLLLSDSGFYLCAWQTGTFDSPLHFGNGTRLTVT.

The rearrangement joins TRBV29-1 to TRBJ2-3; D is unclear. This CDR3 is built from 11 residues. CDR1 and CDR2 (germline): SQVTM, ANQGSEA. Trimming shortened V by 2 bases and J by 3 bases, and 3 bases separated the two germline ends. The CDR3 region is CSVERTDTQYF. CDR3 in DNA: TGCAGCGTTGAAAGGACAGATACGCAGTATTTT.

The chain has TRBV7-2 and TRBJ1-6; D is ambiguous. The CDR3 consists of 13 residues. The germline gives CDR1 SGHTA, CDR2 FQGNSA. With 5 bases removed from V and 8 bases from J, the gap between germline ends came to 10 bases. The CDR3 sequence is CASSPHSDSPLHF. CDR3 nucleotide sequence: TGTGCCAGCAGCCCCCACAGTGATTCACCCCTCCACTTT.

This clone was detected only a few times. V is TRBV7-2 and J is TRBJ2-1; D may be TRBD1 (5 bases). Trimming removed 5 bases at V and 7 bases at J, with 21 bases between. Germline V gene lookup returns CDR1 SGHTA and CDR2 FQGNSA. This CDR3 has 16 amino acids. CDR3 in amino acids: CASSASVGRVENEQFF. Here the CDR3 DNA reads TGTGCCAGCAGCGCTAGTGTGGGCAGGGTGGAGAATGAGCAGTTCTTC.